This T cell receptor beta chain appears in the sequencing data of a study of blood T cell repertoires in COVID-19. Study as a whole: Spain, Italy and the United States supplied samples that represented acute and convalescent COVID-19. Sources were T cells, B-cell-depleted T cells, or PBMCs; the material itself was cDNA or gDNA.

TCRdb keeps only in-frame clones here, not all; method: immunoSEQ multiplex PCR. The sample has 95,000 to 130,000 clones; approximately 82% are singletons. This CDR3 is 13 amino acids long. Germline CDR1 SEHNR, CDR2 FQNEAQ (reference sequence). The V gene lost 5 bases and the J gene lost 4 bases, with 9 bases spanning the gap. Sequencing was carried out using peripheral blood. The chain recombines TRBV7-9 with TRBJ2-1, with a possible D match to TRBD2 (5 bases). This TCR was sampled from a man aged 25-40 years with acute or convalescent COVID-19. For the CDR3, the DNA is TGTGCCAGCAGCCCAACGGGATACAATGAGCAGTTCTTC. This gives the protein CASSPTGYNEQFF.